The entry that follows covers one TCR beta chain sequence. This sample stems from a study of blood T cell repertoires in COVID-19. Looking at the study overall: Some COVID-19 samples were acute and others convalescent; all came from the United States, Italy and Spain.

The germline V gene has CDR1 SEHNR and CDR2 FQNEAQ (reference sequence). This CDR3 spans 12 amino acids. Trimming pared 3 bases from V and 9 bases from J, leaving 11 bases between. The assay was immunoSEQ multiplex PCR, and TCRdb's table has in-frame clones only and misses some. The sample holds 150,000 to 250,000 clones; approximately 84% are singletons and the top ten take 6.9%. The chain couples TRBV7-9 to TRBJ2-5, with D perhaps matching TRBD2 (6 bases). The sequence was collected from a human donor with acute or convalescent COVID-19. The donor label of this sample is uncertain. Sequencing was done on a sample of peripheral blood. The chain's CDR3 is CASSFEGGAQYF. In nucleotides, the CDR3 is TGTGCCAGCAGCTTCGAAGGCGGGGCCCAGTACTTC.